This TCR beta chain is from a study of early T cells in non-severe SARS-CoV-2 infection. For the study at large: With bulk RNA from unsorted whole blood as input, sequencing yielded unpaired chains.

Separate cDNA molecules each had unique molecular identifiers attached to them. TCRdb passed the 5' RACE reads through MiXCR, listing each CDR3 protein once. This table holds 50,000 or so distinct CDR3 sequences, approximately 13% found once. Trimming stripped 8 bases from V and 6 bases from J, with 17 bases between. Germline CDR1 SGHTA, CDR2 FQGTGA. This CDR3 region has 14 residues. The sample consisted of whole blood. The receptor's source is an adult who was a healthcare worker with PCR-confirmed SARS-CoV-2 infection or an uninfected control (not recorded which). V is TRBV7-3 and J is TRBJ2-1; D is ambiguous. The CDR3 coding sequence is TGTGCCAGCGCCCGTGGTGGAGCCGGCAATGAGCAGTTCTTC. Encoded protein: CASARGGAGNEQFF.